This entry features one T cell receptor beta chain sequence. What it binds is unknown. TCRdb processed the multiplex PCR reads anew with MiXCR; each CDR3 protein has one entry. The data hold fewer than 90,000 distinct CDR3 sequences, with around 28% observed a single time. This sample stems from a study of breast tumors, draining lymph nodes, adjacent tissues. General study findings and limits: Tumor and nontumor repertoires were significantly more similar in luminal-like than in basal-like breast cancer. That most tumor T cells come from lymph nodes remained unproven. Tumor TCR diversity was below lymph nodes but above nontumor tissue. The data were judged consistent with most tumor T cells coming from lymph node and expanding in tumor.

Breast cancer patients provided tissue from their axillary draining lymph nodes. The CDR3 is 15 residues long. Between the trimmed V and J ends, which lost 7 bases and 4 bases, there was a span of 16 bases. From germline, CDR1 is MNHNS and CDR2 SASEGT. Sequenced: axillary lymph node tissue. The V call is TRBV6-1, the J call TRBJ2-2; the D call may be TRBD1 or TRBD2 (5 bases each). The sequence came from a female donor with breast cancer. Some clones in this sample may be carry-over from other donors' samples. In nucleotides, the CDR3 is TGTGCCAGCATCCTCACGGGGCTTCTCACCGGGGAGCTGTTTTTT. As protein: CASILTGLLTGELFF.